These 7 T cell receptor beta chains came from one sample sequenced in a study of tumor-infiltrating lymphocytes in oesophageal squamous cell carcinoma. Using its own MiXCR run on the PCR reads, TCRdb lists one record per CDR3 protein. The data contain some 25,000 distinct CDR3 sequences, more than 30% of them singletons. The sample taken for sequencing was esophageal tumor tissue. Source of these receptors: a male donor with esophageal squamous cell carcinoma.

This clonotype was picked up a small number of times. This sequence joins TRBV7-3 and TRBJ2-1, with 11 positions matching TRBD2. The CDR3 contains 19 residues. The V segment lost 3 bases and the J segment 0 bases; nucleotides outside the gene matches: 10. Germline values: CDR1 SGHTA, CDR2 FQGTGA. For the CDR3, the DNA is TGTGCCAGCAGCTTCTTAGCGGGAGGGCCGTTGAGCTCCTACAATGAGCAGTTCTTC. Protein: CASSFLAGGPLSSYNEQFF.

This rearrangement joins TRBV23-1 to TRBJ2-7; 8 bases are shared with TRBD2. TRBV23-1 belongs to the ORF category, with a function that is uncertain. CDR3 length equals 17 residues. Trimming at V came to 3 bases and at J to 7 bases, leaving 17 bases not matched to a gene. The CDR3 spells CASSHPRTSRNYNEQYF. CDR3 nucleotide sequence: TGCGCCAGCAGTCACCCGCGGACTAGCCGTAACTACAATGAGCAGTACTTC.

This clonotype qualifies as medium-sized. The chain couples TRBV7-3 to TRBJ2-1; 7 nucleotides line up with TRBD2. This CDR3 region has 16 residues. Germline V lookup: CDR1 SGHTA, CDR2 FQGTGA. After removal of 0 bases from V and 5 bases from J, the junction contained 7 bases not matched to a gene. The CDR3 bases are TGTGCCAGCAGCTTAACGTTTACTAGCGTTAACAATGAGCAGTTCTTC. Protein product: CASSLTFTSVNNEQFF.

V usage is TRBV7-9 and J usage is TRBJ2-1; D remains unclear. The germline V gene encodes CDR1 SEHNR and CDR2 FQNEAQ (reference sequence). With 4 bases removed from V and 3 bases from J, the gap between germline ends came to 16 bases. This CDR3 contains 16 residues. CDR3 sequence reads: CASSSRLQMGYNEQFF. The CDR3 DNA sequence: TGTGCCAGCAGCTCACGACTCCAAATGGGCTACAATGAGCAGTTCTTC. The variable domain in full, completed from reference TRBV7-9 and TRBJ2-1, reads DTGVSQNPRHKITKRGQNVTFRCDPISEHNRLYWYRQTLGQGPEFLTYFQNEAQLEKSRLLSDRFSAERPKGSFSTLEIQRTEQGDSAMYLCASSSRLQMGYNEQFFGPGTRLTVL.

In its sample, this clonotype was seen many times. J is TRBJ2-1 and V is TRBV5-6, with 10 bases identical to TRBD2. The end of the DNA aligns better with TRBJ2-7, so the J call may be wrong. In germline, CDR1 is SGHDT, CDR2 YYEEEE. This CDR3 comprises 15 residues. CDR3 region: CASSLIGLAGAEQYF. CDR3 nucleotides: TGTGCCAGCAGCTTGATTGGCCTAGCGGGAGCCGAGCAGTACTTC.

V usage is TRBV6-5 and J usage is TRBJ2-5; the D is unclear. The last part of the DNA fits TRBJ1-2 better; the J call may be wrong. Germline V CDR1 and CDR2: MNHEY, SVGAGI. The CDR3 length is 12 residues. CDR3: CASSEVRDGYTF. The CDR3 DNA reads TGTGCCAGCAGTGAAGTTAGGGATGGCTACACCTTC.

In its sample, this clonotype was seen a few times. CDR3 sequence (DNA): TGCGCCAGCAGCTTTGGGCAGGGGTACACTGAAGCTTTCTTT. It yields the protein CASSFGQGYTEAFF. The chain recombines TRBV5-1 with TRBJ1-1; D perhaps matches TRBD1 (6 bases). Germline V gene lookup returns CDR1 SGHRS and CDR2 YFSETQ. Trimming removed 2 bases from V and 3 bases from J, with 11 bases in between. CDR3 size: 14 residues.